These 9 T cell receptor beta chains share one sample of origin, sequenced in a study of T cells in tumors and immune-related adverse events. Assay used: immunoSEQ multiplex PCR; TCRdb lists only in-frame clones, some missing. This sample has approximately 4,600 clones, with about two thirds found just once. Here the sequenced sample was gut tissue, taken from a patient treated with anti-PD-1 therapy. The source is a female donor with metastatic renal cell carcinoma.

The chain recombines TRBV5-8 with TRBJ1-2; 9 nucleotides align to TRBD1. V shed 7 bases, J shed 6 bases, and the junction held 13 bases outside the gene matches. The CDR3 length is 15 residues. Looked up from germline, CDR1 is SGHTS and CDR2 is YDEGEE. The CDR3, as DNA: TGTGCCAGCCGCACAAAAGAGGACAGGGGCGATGGCTACACCTTC. It translates to CASRTKEDRGDGYTF. The full variable domain, its missing parts supplied by reference TRBV5-8 and TRBJ1-2, is EAGVTQSPTHLIKTRGQQATLRCSPISGHTSVYWYQQALGLGLQFLLWYDEGEERNRGNFPPRFSGRQFPNYSSELNVNALELEDSALYLCASRTKEDRGDGYTFGSGTRLTVV.

J is TRBJ2-1 and V is TRBV27; D might be TRBD1 (6 bases). Trimming pared 3 bases from V and 0 bases from J, leaving 15 bases between. Germline lookup yields CDR1 MNHEY and CDR2 SMNVEV (reference sequence). The CDR3 runs to 17 residues. CDR3 nucleotide sequence: TGTGCCAGCAGTTTTTTTCCGGGACATAGCTCCTACAATGAGCAGTTCTTC. This gives the protein CASSFFPGHSSYNEQFF.

The chain has TRBV6-1 and TRBJ2-2; 9 nucleotides agree with TRBD2. In germline, CDR1 is MNHNS, CDR2 SASEGT. The trim removed 0 bases at V and 1 base at J, leaving 3 bases unmatched. The CDR3 loop spans 17 amino acids. CDR3 protein: CASSEALAGRNTGELFF. The CDR3 DNA reads as TGTGCCAGCAGTGAAGCGCTAGCGGGACGGAACACCGGGGAGCTGTTTTTT.

The rearrangement links TRBV2 to TRBJ2-1; 10 nucleotides line up with TRBD1. The V and J ends lost 5 bases and 0 bases, in that order; junction bases with no gene match: 1. Germline lookup yields CDR1 SNHLY and CDR2 FYNNEI. The CDR3 runs to 15 residues. The CDR3 reads CASSRQGASYNEQFF. CDR3 DNA: TGTGCCAGCAGTAGACAGGGGGCCTCCTACAATGAGCAGTTCTTC.

The chain has TRBV27 and TRBJ2-2, with D possibly TRBD2 on 5 matching bases. This CDR3 is built from 15 residues. The germline gives CDR1 MNHEY, CDR2 SMNVEV (reference sequence). V lost 5 bases and J lost 1, with 11 bases in between. The DNA for the CDR3 is TGTGCCAGCAGTGCCCCTAGCCTGAACACCGGGGAGCTGTTTTTT. This translates into CASSAPSLNTGELFF.

This clone was seen a handful of times. Other DNA sequences in this sample translate to the same CDR3. For the CDR3, the DNA is TGTGCCAGCTCACCAGGGGGGAGCACTGAAGCTTTCTTT. Its translation is CASSPGGSTEAFF. The V call is TRBV18, the J call TRBJ1-1; D possibly corresponds to TRBD1 (5 bases). Germline CDR1 reads KGHSH; CDR2 reads LQKENI. The germline V and J ends were trimmed by 2 bases and 4 bases, with 8 bases remaining between them. This CDR3 region has 13 residues. Drawing the rest from reference TRBV18 and TRBJ1-1, the complete variable domain is NAGVMQNPRHLVRRRGQEARLRCSPMKGHSHVYWYRQLPEEGLKFMVYLQKENIIDESGMPKERFSAEFPKEGPSILRIQQVVRGDSAAYFCASSPGGSTEAFFGQGTRLTVV.

This clone was picked up a small number of times. The J gene is TRBJ2-3, the V gene TRBV2, with a weak D call TRBD2 (7 bases). The V end was cut by 7 bases, the J end by 5 bases, with 19 bases between. Germline lookup yields CDR1 SNHLY and CDR2 FYNNEI. The CDR3 runs 15 residues. CDR3 DNA sequence: TGTGCCAGCAAAACCCGTCAGGGGAGGGTAGATACGCAGTATTTT. Its translation: CASKTRQGRVDTQYF.

The rearrangement joins TRBV2 to TRBJ2-1, with D unclear. Trimming shortened V by 4 bases and J by 3 bases, and 7 bases separated the two germline ends. Germline assignment: CDR1 SNHLY and CDR2 FYNNEI. The CDR3 extends over 13 amino acids. CDR3 region: CASSGASYNEQFF. DNA for the CDR3: TGTGCCAGCAGTGGGGCTAGCTACAATGAGCAGTTCTTC.

The chain carries TRBV15 and TRBJ2-1; 15 nucleotides match TRBD2. This CDR3 is built from 18 residues. Germline V gene lookup returns CDR1 LNHNV and CDR2 YYDKDF (reference sequence). J was trimmed by 0 bases and V by 6 bases; bases with no gene match: 6. CDR3 nucleotide sequence: TGTGCCACCAGGTCCGGGACTAGCGGGAGGTTCTCCTACAATGAGCAGTTCTTC. Protein sequence: CATRSGTSGRFSYNEQFF.